The present T cell receptor beta chain was sequenced within a study of blood T cell repertoires in COVID-19. In the source study's methods: Amplification with reference gene primers provided the estimates of nucleated cell counts. Here immunoSEQ multiplex PCR was the method, and the copy in TCRdb shows in-frame clones only, minus some. D and trimming come from the DNA, and the V and J calls and clone size come from that table. Among under 300,000 clones listed, around 80% were seen once. Germline trimming cut 3 bases from V and 5 bases from J; bases unmatched to any gene: 13. This CDR3 has 16 residues. Germline V gene lookup returns CDR1 SGHRS and CDR2 YFSETQ.

Sample: peripheral blood. The sequence was collected from a man aged 40-49 years who had recovered from COVID-19. The chain recombines TRBV5-1 with TRBJ2-5; 7 nucleotides match TRBD1. The CDR3 loop is CASSSLPDTGVETQYF. The CDR3, as DNA: TGCGCCAGCAGCTCCTTGCCCGATACAGGGGTGGAGACCCAGTACTTC.